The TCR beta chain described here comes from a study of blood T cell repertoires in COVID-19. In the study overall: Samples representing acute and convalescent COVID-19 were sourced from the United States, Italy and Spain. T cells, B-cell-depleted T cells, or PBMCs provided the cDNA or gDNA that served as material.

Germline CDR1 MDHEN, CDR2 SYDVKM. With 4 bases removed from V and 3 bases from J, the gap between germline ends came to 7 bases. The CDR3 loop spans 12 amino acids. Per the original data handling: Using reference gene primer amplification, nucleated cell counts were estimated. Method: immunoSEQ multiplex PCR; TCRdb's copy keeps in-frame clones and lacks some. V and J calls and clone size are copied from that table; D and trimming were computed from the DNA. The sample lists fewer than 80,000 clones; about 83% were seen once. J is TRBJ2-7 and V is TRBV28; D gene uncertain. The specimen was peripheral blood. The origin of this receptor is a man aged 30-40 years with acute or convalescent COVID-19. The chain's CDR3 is CASSSPGYEQYF. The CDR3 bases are TGTGCCAGCAGTTCACCGGGCTACGAGCAGTACTTC.